This entry is about one T cell receptor beta chain. Its specificity is not known. One end of the junction fails to match germline, which may point to a read error. The record originates from a study of blood T cells in healthy people across ages. Alongside a J-beta primer mix, a sample-barcoded 5' primer served in a second PCR lasting about 6 to 12 cycles. Every single cDNA molecule received a tag from a template-switch adaptor with 12 random nucleotides. Each CDR3 protein is one row after TCRdb ran MiXCR on the 5' RACE reads. Of about 670,000 distinct CDR3 sequences in the sample, 52% were seen once. Germline CDR1 SGHVS, CDR2 FQNEAQ. This CDR3 is built from 15 residues. General study points: Roughly linear age-related decline in beta diversity appeared, significant by age approximately 43. The percentage of naive T cells correlated strongly with TCR beta diversity.

Donors were systemically healthy Caucasian individuals from Russia aged about 6 to 95 years. The sequencing sample was made of blood. The sequence came from a woman of 80 years or more in good health. V and J are TRBV7-8 and TRBJ1-5, with 7 positions matching TRBD1. The CDR3 DNA follows: TGTGCCAACAGCTTGGACAGGAAGGAGCATTCCGCCCAGCATTTT. It yields the protein CANSLDRKEHSAQHF.